The rows below give T cell receptor beta chains drawn from one sample of a study of T-cell reconstitution after alpha-beta-depleted transplantation in children. TCRdb processed the PCR reads anew with MiXCR; each CDR3 protein has one entry. Of approximately 590,000 distinct CDR3 sequences in the sample, more than 9% were seen once. Sequenced material: PBMCs from the stem cell graft donor, taken from the stem cell graft. All receptors derive from a human donor who donated a stem cell graft to a child with acute myeloid leukemia. The CDR3 runs from the conserved cysteine through the conserved F or W. Each record gives: J gene, clone size, D gene, V gene, CDR3 DNA, CDR3 protein. The D gene is left open where the match is weak. The listing skips clone size in some rows; elsewhere it reads once, few, many or a size class.

j_call: TRBJ2-7; clone_size: -; d_call: -; v_call: TRBV12-3/TRBV12-4; cdr3_nt: TGTGCCAGCAGTTTACTGCTTGGGGGAGTTCCCTACAATGAGCAGTACTTC; cdr3_aa: CASSLLLGGVPYNEQYF
j_call: TRBJ2-2; clone_size: few; d_call: TRBD2; v_call: TRBV12-3/TRBV12-4; cdr3_nt: TGTGCCAGCAGTTTAAAGCTAGCGGAAAACACCGGGGAGCTGTTTTTT; cdr3_aa: CASSLKLAENTGELFF
j_call: TRBJ2-5; clone_size: few; d_call: -; v_call: TRBV7-9; cdr3_nt: TGTGCCAGCAGCCCCCCTTGGGGGTCGGAGACCCAGTACTTC; cdr3_aa: CASSPPWGSETQYF
j_call: TRBJ2-1; clone_size: -; d_call: TRBD2; v_call: TRBV20-1; cdr3_nt: TGCAGTGCTCCACGTAGCGGGAGCTACAATGAGCAGTTCTTC; cdr3_aa: CSAPRSGSYNEQFF
j_call: TRBJ2-3; clone_size: -; d_call: TRBD2; v_call: TRBV20-1; cdr3_nt: TGCAGTGCTAGAGGGGGGGGAGAAGGAACAGATGCGCAGTATTTT; cdr3_aa: CSARGGGEGTDAQYF
j_call: TRBJ2-7; clone_size: -; d_call: -; v_call: TRBV29-1; cdr3_nt: TGCAGCGTTCGTGAAGGAACCTACGAGCAGTACTTC; cdr3_aa: CSVREGTYEQYF
j_call: TRBJ2-5; clone_size: -; d_call: -; v_call: TRBV29-1; cdr3_nt: TGCAGCGTGTCCACGTACCAAGAGACCCAGTACTTC; cdr3_aa: CSVSTYQETQYF
j_call: TRBJ2-6; clone_size: few; d_call: -; v_call: TRBV20-1; cdr3_nt: TGCAGTGCTAGAGATCGCGAGGGAGGTACTGGGGCCAACGTCCTGACTTTC; cdr3_aa: CSARDREGGTGANVLTF
j_call: TRBJ1-2; clone_size: few; d_call: -; v_call: TRBV7-8; cdr3_nt: TGTGCCAGCAGCCCCCAGTTCGGCGGCTACACCTTC; cdr3_aa: CASSPQFGGYTF
j_call: TRBJ2-1; clone_size: few; d_call: TRBD2; v_call: TRBV24-1; cdr3_nt: TGTGCCACCAGCGGGGCGGGAGCGGGATACAATGAGCAGTTCTTC; cdr3_aa: CATSGAGAGYNEQFF
j_call: TRBJ2-2; clone_size: many; d_call: TRBD2; v_call: TRBV20-1; cdr3_nt: TGCAGTGCTAGTCTAGCGGGAGTTCCCGGGGAGCTGTTTTTT; cdr3_aa: CSASLAGVPGELFF